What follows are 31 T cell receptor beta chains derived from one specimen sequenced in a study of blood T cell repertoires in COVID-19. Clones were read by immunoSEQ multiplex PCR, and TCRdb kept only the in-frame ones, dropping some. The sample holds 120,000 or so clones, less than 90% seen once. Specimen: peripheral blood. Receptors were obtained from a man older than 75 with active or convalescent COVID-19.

The CDR3 loop reads CASSSTGTGTPRGYGYTF. CDR3 bases: TGCGCCAGCAGCTCAACCGGGACAGGTACCCCCCGTGGCTATGGCTACACCTTC. The chain links TRBV5-1 to TRBJ1-2; 8 positions match TRBD1. The V segment lost 3 bases and the J segment 4 bases; nucleotides outside the gene matches: 17. The CDR3 extends over 18 amino acids. In germline, CDR1 is SGHRS, CDR2 YFSETQ.

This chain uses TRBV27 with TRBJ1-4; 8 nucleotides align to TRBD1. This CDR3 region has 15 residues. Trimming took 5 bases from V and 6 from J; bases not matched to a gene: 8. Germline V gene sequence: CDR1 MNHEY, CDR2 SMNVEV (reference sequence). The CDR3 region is CASSRRGQVDEKLFF. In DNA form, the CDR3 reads TGTGCCAGCAGTCGGCGGGGACAGGTGGATGAAAAACTGTTTTTT.

CDR3 coding DNA: TGTGCCAGTAGTATCGGACAGACTAATTCACCCCTCCACTTT. Translating it yields CASSIGQTNSPLHF. The rearrangement links TRBV19 to TRBJ1-6, with a possible D match to TRBD1 (6 bases). The CDR3 runs to 14 residues. Deletions cut 3 bases from V and 6 bases from J, with 9 bases between. CDR1 is LNHDA and CDR2 is SQIVND in the germline V gene (reference sequence).

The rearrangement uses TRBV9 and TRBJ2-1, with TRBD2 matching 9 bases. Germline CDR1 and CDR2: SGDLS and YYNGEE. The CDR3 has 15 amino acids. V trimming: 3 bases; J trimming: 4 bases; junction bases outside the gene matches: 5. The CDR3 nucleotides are TGTGCCAGCAGCGCCCGACTAGCGGAATACAATGAGCAGTTCTTC. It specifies CASSARLAEYNEQFF.

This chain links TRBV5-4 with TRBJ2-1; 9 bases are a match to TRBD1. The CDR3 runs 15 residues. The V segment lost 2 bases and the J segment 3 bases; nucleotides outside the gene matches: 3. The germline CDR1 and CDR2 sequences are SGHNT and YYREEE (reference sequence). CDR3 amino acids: CASSLTGGFYNEQFF. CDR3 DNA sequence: TGTGCCAGCAGCTTAACAGGGGGCTTCTACAATGAGCAGTTCTTC.

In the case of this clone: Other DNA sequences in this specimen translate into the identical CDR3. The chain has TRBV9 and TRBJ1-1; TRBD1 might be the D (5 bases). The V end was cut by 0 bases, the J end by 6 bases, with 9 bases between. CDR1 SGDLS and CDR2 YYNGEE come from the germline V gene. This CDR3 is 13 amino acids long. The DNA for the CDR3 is TGTGCCAGCAGCGTAGGGGGGGGACCTGAAGCTTTCTTT. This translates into CASSVGGGPEAFF.

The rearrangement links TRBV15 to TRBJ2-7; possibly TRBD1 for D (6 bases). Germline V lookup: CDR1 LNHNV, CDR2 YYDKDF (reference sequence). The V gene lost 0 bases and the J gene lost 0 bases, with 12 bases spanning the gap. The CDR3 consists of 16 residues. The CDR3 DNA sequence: TGTGCCACCAGCAGAGATTTGGGGGCAGTCTCCTACGAGCAGTACTTC. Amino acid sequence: CATSRDLGAVSYEQYF.

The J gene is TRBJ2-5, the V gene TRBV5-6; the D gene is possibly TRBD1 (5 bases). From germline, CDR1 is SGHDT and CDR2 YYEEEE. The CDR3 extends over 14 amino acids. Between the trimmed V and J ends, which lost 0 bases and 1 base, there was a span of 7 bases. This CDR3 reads CASSLAQGQETQYF. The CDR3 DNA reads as TGTGCCAGCAGCTTGGCCCAGGGCCAAGAGACCCAGTACTTC.

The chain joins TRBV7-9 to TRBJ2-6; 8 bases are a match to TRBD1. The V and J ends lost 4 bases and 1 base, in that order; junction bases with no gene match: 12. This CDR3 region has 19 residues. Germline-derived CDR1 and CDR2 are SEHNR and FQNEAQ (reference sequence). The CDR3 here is CASSSLFQGARSGANVLTF. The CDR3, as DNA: TGTGCCAGCAGCTCGCTGTTTCAGGGGGCGAGGTCTGGGGCCAACGTCCTGACTTTC.

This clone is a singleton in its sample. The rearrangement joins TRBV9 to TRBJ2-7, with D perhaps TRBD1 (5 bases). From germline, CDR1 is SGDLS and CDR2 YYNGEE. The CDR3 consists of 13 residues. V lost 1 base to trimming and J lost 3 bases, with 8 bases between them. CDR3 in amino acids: CASSVSDSYEQYF. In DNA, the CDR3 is TGTGCCAGCAGCGTATCAGACAGCTACGAGCAGTACTTC.

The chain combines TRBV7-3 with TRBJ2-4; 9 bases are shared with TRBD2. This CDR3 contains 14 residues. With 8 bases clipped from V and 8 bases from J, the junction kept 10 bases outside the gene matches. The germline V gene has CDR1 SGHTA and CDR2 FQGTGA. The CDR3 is CASASSGISDIQYF. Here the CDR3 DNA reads TGTGCCAGCGCTTCTAGCGGGATTTCTGACATTCAGTACTTC.

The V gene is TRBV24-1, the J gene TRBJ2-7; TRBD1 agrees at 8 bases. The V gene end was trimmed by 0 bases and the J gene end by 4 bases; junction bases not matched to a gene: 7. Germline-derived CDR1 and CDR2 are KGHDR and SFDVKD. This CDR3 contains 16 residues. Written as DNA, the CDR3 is TGTGCCACCAGTGATTTGACAAGGACAGGGCGGTACGAGCAGTACTTC. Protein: CATSDLTRTGRYEQYF.

The CDR3 here is CASSYQGGEQFF. The CDR3 DNA sequence: TGTGCCAGCAGCTATCAGGGCGGCGAGCAGTTCTTC. The V and J genes are TRBV11-2 and TRBJ2-1; the D gene is possibly TRBD1 (5 bases). This CDR3 is built from 12 residues. The V gene's germline CDR1 is SGHAT and CDR2 FQNNGV. Trimming removed 4 bases at V and 10 bases at J, with 11 bases between.

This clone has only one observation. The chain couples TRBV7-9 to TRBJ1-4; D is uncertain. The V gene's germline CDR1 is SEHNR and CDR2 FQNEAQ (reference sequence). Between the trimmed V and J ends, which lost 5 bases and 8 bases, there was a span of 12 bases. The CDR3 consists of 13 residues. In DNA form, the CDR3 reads TGTGCCAGCAGCGTGGGAGGTGGAGAAAAACTGTTTTTT. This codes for CASSVGGGEKLFF.

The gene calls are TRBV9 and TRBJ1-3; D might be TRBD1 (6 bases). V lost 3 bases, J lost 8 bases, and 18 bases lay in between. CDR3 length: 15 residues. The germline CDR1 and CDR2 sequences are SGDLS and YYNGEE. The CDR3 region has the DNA TGTGCCAGCAGCGCCCAGACAGGCTACTTCCACACCATATATTTT. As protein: CASSAQTGYFHTIYF.

The CDR3 DNA reads as TGTGCCAGCAGCTCCGATTGGGGGGGGAAGCGGCAGTACTTC. Its protein is CASSSDWGGKRQYF. V and J are TRBV11-2 and TRBJ2-7; TRBD2 matches 7 bases. Losses at the gene ends were 4 bases for V and 9 bases for J; bases not matched to a gene: 12. This CDR3 is 14 amino acids long. The germline CDR1 and CDR2 sequences are SGHAT and FQNNGV. Full variable domain (missing parts from reference TRBV11-2 and TRBJ2-7): EAGVAQSPRYKIIEKRQSVAFWCNPISGHATLYWYQQILGQGPKLLIQFQNNGVVDDSQLPKDRFSAERLKGVDSTLKIQPAKLEDSAVYLCASSSDWGGKRQYFGPGTRLTVT.

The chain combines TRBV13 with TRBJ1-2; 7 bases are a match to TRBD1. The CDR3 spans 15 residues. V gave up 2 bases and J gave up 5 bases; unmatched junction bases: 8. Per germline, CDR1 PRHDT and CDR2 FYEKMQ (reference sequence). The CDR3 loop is CASSLQGEVVYGYTF. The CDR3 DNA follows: TGTGCCAGCAGCTTACAGGGGGAGGTTGTTTATGGCTACACCTTC.

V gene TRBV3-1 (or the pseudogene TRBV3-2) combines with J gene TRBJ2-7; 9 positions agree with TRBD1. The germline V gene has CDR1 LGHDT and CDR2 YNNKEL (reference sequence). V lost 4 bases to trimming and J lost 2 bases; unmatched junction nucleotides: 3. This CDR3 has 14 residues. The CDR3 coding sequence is TGTGCCAGCAGCCTTGGACAGGGGCCCTACGAGCAGTACTTC. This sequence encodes CASSLGQGPYEQYF.

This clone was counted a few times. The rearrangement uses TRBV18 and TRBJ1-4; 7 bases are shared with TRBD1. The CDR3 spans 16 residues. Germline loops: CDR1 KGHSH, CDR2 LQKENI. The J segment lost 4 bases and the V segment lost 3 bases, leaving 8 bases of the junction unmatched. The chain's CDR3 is CASSPSQTGSNEKLFF. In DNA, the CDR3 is TGTGCCAGCTCACCCTCTCAGACAGGGAGTAATGAAAAACTGTTTTTT.

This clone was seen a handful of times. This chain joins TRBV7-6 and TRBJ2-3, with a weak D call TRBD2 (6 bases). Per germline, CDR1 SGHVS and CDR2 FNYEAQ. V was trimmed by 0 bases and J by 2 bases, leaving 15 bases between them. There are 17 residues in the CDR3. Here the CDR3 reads CASSLARLATYTDTQYF. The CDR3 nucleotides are TGTGCCAGCAGCTTAGCGCGGCTAGCGACCTACACAGATACGCAGTATTTT.

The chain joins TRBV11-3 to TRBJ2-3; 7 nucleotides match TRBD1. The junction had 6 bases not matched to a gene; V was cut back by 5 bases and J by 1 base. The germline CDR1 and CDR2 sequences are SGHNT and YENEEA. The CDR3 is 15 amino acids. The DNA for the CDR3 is TGTGCCAGCAGCCAGAGACAGGGCCGCACAGATACGCAGTATTTT. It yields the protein CASSQRQGRTDTQYF. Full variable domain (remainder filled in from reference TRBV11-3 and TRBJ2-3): EAGVVQSPRYKIIEKKQPVAFWCNPISGHNTLYWYLQNLGQGPELLIRYENEEAVDDSQLPKDRFSAERLKGVDSTLKIQPAELGDSAVYLCASSQRQGRTDTQYFGPGTRLTVL.

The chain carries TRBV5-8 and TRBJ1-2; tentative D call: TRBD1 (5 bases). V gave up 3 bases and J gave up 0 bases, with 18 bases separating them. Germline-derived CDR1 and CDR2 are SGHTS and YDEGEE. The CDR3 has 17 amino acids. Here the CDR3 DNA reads TGTGCCAGCAGCTCTCAATTAACAGGAGTAGCTAACTATGGCTACACCTTC. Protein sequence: CASSSQLTGVANYGYTF.

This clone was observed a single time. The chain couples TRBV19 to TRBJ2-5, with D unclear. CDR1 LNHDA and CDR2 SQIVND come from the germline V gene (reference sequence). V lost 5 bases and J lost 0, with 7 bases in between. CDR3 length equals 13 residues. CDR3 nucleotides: TGTGCCAGTAGTTCTACGTACCAAGAGACCCAGTACTTC. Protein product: CASSSTYQETQYF.

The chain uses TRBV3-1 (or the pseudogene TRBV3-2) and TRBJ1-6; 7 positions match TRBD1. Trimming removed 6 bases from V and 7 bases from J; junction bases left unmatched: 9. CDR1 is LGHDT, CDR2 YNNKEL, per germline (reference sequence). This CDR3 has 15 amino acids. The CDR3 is CASSPKGALNSPLHF. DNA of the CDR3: TGTGCCAGCAGTCCGAAGGGGGCCTTAAATTCACCCCTCCACTTT.

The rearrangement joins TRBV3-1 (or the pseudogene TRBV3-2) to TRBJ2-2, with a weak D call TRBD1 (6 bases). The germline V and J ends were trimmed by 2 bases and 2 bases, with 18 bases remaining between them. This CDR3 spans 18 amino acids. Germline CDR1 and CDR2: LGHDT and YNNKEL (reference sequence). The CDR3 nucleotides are TGTGCCAGCAGCCAACAATGGGGGCAGAGCATTAACACCGGGGAGCTGTTTTTT. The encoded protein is CASSQQWGQSINTGELFF.

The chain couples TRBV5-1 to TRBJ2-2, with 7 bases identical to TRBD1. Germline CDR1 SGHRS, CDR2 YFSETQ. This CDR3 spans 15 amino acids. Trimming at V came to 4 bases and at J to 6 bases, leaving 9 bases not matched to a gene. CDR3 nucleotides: TGCGCCAGCAGCCCGGGACAGCACCGGGCCGGGGAGCTGTTTTTT. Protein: CASSPGQHRAGELFF.

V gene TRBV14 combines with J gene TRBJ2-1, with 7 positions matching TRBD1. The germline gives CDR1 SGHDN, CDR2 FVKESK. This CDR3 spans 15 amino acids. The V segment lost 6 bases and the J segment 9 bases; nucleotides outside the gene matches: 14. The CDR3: CASSVSGLKGAEQFF. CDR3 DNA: TGTGCCAGCAGTGTCAGTGGTCTCAAGGGGGCTGAGCAGTTCTTC.

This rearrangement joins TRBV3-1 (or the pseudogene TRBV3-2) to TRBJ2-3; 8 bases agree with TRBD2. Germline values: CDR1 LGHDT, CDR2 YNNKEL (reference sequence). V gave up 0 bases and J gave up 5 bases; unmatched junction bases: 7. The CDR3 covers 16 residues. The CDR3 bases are TGTGCCAGCAGCCAAGAACTAGCGGTCTTAGGAGATACGCAGTATTTT. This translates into CASSQELAVLGDTQYF.

The CDR3 nucleotides read TGTGCCAGCAGTTACCTCCAGGGGGGCCAAGAGACCCAGTACTTC. Amino acids: CASSYLQGGQETQYF. The chain uses TRBV6-5 and TRBJ2-5; tentatively, D is TRBD1 (7 bases). From germline, CDR1 is MNHEY and CDR2 SVGAGI. Trimming took 2 bases from V and 1 from J, leaving 11 bases between them. The CDR3 sequence is 15 residues long.

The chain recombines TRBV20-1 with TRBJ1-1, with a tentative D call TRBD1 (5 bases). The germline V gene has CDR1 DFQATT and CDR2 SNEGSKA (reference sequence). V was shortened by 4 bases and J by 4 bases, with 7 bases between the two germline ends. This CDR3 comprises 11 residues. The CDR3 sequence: CSAKGVTEAFF. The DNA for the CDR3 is TGCAGTGCTAAAGGGGTCACTGAAGCTTTCTTT.

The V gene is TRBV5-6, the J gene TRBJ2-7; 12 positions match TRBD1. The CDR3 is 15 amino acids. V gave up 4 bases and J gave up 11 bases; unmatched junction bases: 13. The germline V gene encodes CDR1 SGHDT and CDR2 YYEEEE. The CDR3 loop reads CASSAQGTGGGKEYF. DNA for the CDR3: TGTGCCAGCAGCGCACAAGGGACAGGGGGCGGTAAGGAGTACTTC.